This record concerns one T cell receptor (beta chain) sequence. The germline V gene encodes CDR1 MGHDK and CDR2 SYGVNS. This CDR3 comprises 14 residues. V lost 7 bases and J 2 bases, leaving 13 bases between the germline ends. The data belong to a study of blood T cell repertoires in COVID-19. On the study more broadly: Spain, Italy and the United States supplied samples that represented acute and convalescent COVID-19. T cells, B-cell-depleted T cells, or PBMCs supplied cDNA or gDNA.

Enrollment of patients from Seattle took place during active infection, with longitudinal follow-up. Under the authors' procedure: Cell counts per sample came from amplifying reference gene primers. The protocol was immunoSEQ multiplex PCR, while the TCRdb copy is restricted to in-frame clones and leaves out a portion. V and J calls plus clone size are reproduced from that table; the DNA served to infer D and trimming. The data show fewer than 350,000 clones, around 90% seen once. The TCR was taken from a woman aged 55-69 years with COVID-19, enrolled during active disease. The chain combines TRBV25-1 with TRBJ2-3; maybe TRBD1 (6 bases). Sample: peripheral blood. The CDR3: CASKDSLNTDTQYF. The CDR3 DNA reads TGTGCCAGCAAGGACAGCCTCAACACAGATACGCAGTATTTT.